The clone carrying this T cell receptor beta chain was counted many times. These data belong to a study of T cells in Graves' hyperthyroidism and ophthalmopathy. RNA transcripts yielded amplified TCR beta CDR3 regions. HTBI primers were employed in a first-round RT-PCR of the TCR CDR3. TCRdb fed the multiplex PCR reads into MiXCR, producing one record per CDR3 protein. The sample lists 450,000 to 650,000 distinct CDR3 sequences, 15% to 20% occurring once. Sequenced sample: blood. The TCR sequence derives from a woman aged 18-29 years with Graves' ophthalmopathy.

CDR3 region: CASSFAASGRPGGETQYF. CDR3 nucleotides: TGTGCCAGCAGTTTTGCGGCTAGCGGGAGACCGGGTGGAGAGACCCAGTACTTC. The V call is TRBV28, the J call TRBJ2-5, with TRBD2 identical over 10 bases. Germline loops: CDR1 MDHEN, CDR2 SYDVKM. After removal of 3 bases from V and 4 bases from J, the junction contained 14 bases not matched to a gene. The CDR3 is 18 residues long.